A selection of T cell receptor beta chains follows, all from one sample in a study of T cell clusters in autoimmune cytopenias. From the multiplex PCR reads, TCRdb lists one entry per CDR3 protein and no DNA. The record lists over 250 distinct CDR3 sequences, of which the ten most abundant hold about 60%. These data were likewise used in another study, on T cell repertoires in aging, cancer and after chemotherapy.

What was sequenced was peripheral blood. Receptors originate from a human donor with an autoimmune cytopenia or autoimmune hepatitis (not recorded which). Each CDR3 is given with its conserved first and last residue. Not every row has a clone size; where given, it reads once, few, many or a size class.

>medium-sized|TRBV5-4|TRBJ1-1
CASSGTGVTEAFF
>.|TRBV19|TRBJ1-6
CASSQGLNSPLHF
>medium-sized|TRBV6-5|TRBJ2-3
CASSLGSRTDTQYF
>medium-sized|TRBV10-1|TRBJ1-5
CASSESDRGPRYSNQPQHF
>.|TRBV28|TRBJ2-1
CASTYLLGGSYNEQFF
>large|TRBV18|TRBJ2-7
CASSPSSYEQYF
>large|TRBV27|TRBJ1-6
CASSLLDRGLFLNEASSPLHF
>.|TRBV11-2|TRBJ2-1
CASSLPERGGMEQFF
>.|TRBV5-6|TRBJ1-2
CASSWGVGNYGYTF
>medium-sized|TRBV5-1|TRBJ1-1
CASSLGGLRTGVNTEAFF
>.|TRBV7-2|TRBJ2-7
CASSLFGGYEQYF
>medium-sized|TRBV18|TRBJ2-1
CASSVTGYYNEQFF
>.|TRBV19|TRBJ2-3
CATGLAGLAGAPIGSDTQYF
>hyperexpanded|TRBV19|TRBJ1-5
CASSIKPSSNQPQHF
>.|TRBV29-1|TRBJ2-3
CSVHRGGLTDTQYF
>hyperexpanded|TRBV29-1|TRBJ2-5
CSVELAGLETQYF